This TCR beta chain was recorded in a study of T cells after yellow fever vaccination. This clonotype was recorded at least ten times. TCRdb recomputed calls from the 5' RACE reads with MiXCR, one row per CDR3 protein. The sample includes roughly 150,000 distinct CDR3 sequences, less than 8.5% of them seen just once. The germline V and J ends were trimmed by 4 bases and 2 bases, with 11 bases remaining between them. The CDR3 runs to 15 residues. Germline lookup yields CDR1 LGHDT and CDR2 YNNKEL (reference sequence). The source was CD4+ T cells sorted from PBMCs, collected 10 days after the yellow fever booster vaccination. The TCR comes from a man under 40 who received the YFV17D yellow fever vaccine. The rearrangement joins TRBV3-1 to TRBJ2-2; possibly TRBD1 or TRBD2 for D (5 bases each). The CDR3 is CASSRPGPNTGELFF. CDR3 nucleotide sequence: TGTGCCAGCAGCCGCCCGGGACCTAACACCGGGGAGCTGTTTTTT.